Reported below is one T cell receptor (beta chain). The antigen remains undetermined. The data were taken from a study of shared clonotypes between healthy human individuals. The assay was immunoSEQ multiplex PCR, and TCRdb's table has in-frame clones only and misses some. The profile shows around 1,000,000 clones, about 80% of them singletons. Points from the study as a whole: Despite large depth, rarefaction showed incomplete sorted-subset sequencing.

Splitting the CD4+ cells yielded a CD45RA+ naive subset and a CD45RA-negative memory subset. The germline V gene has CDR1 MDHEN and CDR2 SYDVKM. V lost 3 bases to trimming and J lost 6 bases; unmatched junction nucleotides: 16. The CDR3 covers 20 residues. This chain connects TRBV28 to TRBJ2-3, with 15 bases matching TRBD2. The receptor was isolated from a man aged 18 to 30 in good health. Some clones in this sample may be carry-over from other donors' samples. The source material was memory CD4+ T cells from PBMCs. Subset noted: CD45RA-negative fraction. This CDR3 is CASSFRGIGLAGGSYDTQYF. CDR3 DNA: TGTGCCAGCAGTTTTAGAGGCATAGGACTAGCGGGAGGGTCATATGATACGCAGTATTTT.